This T cell receptor beta chain is drawn from a study of blood T cell repertoires in COVID-19. Study summary: Italy, Spain and the United States were the sources of the convalescent and acute COVID-19 samples.

Sequenced by immunoSEQ multiplex PCR; TCRdb stores in-frame clones only, minus some. The sample records about 110,000 clones, around 84% being singletons. Trimming left V 4 bases short and J 7 bases short, with 19 bases between. This CDR3 has 16 amino acids. In germline, CDR1 is LNHDA, CDR2 SQIVND (reference sequence). The rearrangement links TRBV19 to TRBJ2-2; D not resolved. This TCR was recovered from a human donor in a cohort sampled during active COVID-19. Sequencing was carried out using peripheral blood. CDR3 sequence reads: CASSKLNQPPGGELFF. The CDR3 bases are TGTGCCAGTAGTAAACTCAATCAACCGCCAGGCGGGGAGCTGTTTTTT.